The clone carrying this T cell receptor beta chain occurred a few times. Its antigen is unknown. This CDR3 is built from 12 residues. Trimming cost V 5 bases and J 9 bases, with 11 bases left between them. The germline gives CDR1 SEHNR, CDR2 FQNEAQ (reference sequence). The sample comes from a study of post-analysis software for immune sequencing data. Study-level findings and limits: The five TRBV segments detected at higher frequency in patients than in controls included TRBV5-6, TRBV5-1 and TRBV20-1.

Unique molecular identifiers were present in the TCR beta cDNA libraries. TCRdb ran MiXCR on the PCR reads and lists one entry per CDR3 protein. The sample carries about 770,000 distinct CDR3 sequences, more than 45% recorded once. This sequence was found in a girl aged 10-17 years with multiple sclerosis. Specimen: blood. This sequence joins TRBV7-9 and TRBJ2-1, with TRBD2 as a possible D gene (6 bases). The CDR3 region has the DNA TGTGCCAGCAGCCTCAGCGGGCTTGAGCAGTTCTTC. Translation gives CASSLSGLEQFF.